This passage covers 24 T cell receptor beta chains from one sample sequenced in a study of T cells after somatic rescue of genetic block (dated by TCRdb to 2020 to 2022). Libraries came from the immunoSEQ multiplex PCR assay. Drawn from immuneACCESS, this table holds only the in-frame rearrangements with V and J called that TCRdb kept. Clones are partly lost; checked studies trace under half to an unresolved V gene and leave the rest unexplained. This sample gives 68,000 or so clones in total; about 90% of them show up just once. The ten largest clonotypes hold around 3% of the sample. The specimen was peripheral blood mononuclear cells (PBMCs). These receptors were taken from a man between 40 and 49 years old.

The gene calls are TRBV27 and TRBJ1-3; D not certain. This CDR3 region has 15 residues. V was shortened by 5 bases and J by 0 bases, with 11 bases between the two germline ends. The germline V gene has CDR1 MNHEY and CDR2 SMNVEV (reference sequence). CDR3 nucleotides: TGTGCCAGCAGTCCCACTTTTGCCTCTGGAAACACCATATATTTT. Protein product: CASSPTFASGNTIYF.

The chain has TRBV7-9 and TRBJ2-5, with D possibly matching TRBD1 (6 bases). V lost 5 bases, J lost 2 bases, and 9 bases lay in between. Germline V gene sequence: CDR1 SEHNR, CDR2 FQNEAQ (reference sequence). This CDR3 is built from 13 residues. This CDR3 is CASSPGQQETQYF. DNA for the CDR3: TGTGCCAGCAGCCCCGGACAGCAAGAGACCCAGTACTTC.

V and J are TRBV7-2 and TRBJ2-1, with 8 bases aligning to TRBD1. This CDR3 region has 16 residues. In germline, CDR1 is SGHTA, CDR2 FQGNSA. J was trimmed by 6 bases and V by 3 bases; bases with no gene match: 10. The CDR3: CASSLHRGLRPNEQFF. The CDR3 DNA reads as TGTGCCAGCAGCTTGCACAGGGGGTTGAGACCCAATGAGCAGTTCTTC.

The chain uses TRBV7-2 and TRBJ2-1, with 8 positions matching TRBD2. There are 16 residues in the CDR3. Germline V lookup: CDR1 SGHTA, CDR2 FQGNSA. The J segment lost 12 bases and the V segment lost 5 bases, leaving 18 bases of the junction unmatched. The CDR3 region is CASSPRGSGGAGGQFF. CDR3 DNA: TGTGCCAGCAGCCCGCGGGGGAGCGGGGGAGCAGGAGGGCAGTTCTTC.

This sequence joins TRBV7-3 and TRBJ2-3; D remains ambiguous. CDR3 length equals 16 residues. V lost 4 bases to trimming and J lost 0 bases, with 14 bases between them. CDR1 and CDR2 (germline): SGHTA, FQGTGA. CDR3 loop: CASSSFTGTSTDTQYF. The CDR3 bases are TGTGCCAGCAGCTCCTTTACGGGTACTAGCACAGATACGCAGTATTTT.

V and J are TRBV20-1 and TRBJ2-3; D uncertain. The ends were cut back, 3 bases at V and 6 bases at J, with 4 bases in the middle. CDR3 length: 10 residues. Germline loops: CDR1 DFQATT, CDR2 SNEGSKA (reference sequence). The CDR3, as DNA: TGCAGTGCTAGCGGGGATACGCAGTATTTT. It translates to CSASGDTQYF.

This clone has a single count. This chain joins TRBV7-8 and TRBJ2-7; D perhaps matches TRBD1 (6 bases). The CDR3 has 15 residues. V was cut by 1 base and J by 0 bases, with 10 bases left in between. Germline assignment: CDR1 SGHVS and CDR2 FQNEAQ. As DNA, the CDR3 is TGTGCCAGCAGCTTAGGGCAGGGGCCCTCCTACGAGCAGTACTTC. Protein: CASSLGQGPSYEQYF.

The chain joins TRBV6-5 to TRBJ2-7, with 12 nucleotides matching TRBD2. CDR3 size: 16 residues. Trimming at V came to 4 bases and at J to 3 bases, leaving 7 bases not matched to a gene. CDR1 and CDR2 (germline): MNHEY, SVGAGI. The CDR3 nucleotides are TGTGCCAGCAGTTCGACTAGCGGGAGCATGGTCTACGAGCAGTACTTC. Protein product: CASSSTSGSMVYEQYF.

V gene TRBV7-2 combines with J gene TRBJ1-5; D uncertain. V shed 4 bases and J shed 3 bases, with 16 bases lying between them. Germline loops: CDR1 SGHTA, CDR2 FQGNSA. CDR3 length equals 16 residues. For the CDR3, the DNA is TGTGCCAGCAGCTGGAGGGTGGCCCCCTTCAATCAGCCCCAGCATTTT. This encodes CASSWRVAPFNQPQHF.

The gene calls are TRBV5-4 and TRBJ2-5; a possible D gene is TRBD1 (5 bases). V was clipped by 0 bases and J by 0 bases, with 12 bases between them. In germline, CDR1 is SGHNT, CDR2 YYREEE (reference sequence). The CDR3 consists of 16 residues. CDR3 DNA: TGTGCCAGCAGCTTGGATGGGGCAGTCCACCAAGAGACCCAGTACTTC. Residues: CASSLDGAVHQETQYF.

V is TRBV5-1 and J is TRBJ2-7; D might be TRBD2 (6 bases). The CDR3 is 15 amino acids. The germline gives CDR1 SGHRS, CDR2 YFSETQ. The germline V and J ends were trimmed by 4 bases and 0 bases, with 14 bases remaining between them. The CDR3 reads CASSGMAGTSYEQYF. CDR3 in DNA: TGCGCCAGCAGCGGGATGGCGGGAACCTCCTACGAGCAGTACTTC. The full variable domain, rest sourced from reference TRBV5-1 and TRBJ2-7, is KAGVTQTPRYLIKTRGQQVTLSCSPISGHRSVSWYQQTPGQGLQFLFEYFSETQRNKGNFPGRFSGRQFSNSRSEMNVSTLELGDSALYLCASSGMAGTSYEQYFGPGTRLTVT.

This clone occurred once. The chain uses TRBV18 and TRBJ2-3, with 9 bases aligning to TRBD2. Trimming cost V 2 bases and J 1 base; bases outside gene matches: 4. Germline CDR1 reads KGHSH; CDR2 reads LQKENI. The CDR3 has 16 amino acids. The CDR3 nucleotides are TGTGCCAGCTCACCATCTCAGCGGGGGGGCACAGATACGCAGTATTTT. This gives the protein CASSPSQRGGTDTQYF.

The CDR3 DNA reads as TGCACCAGCAGCCAGGATGACACATGTAGGTGGTATGGCTACACCTTC. Its translation: CTSSQDDTCRWYGYTF. This chain connects TRBV1 to TRBJ1-2; no check of the table's D call, TRBD1, against the DNA was made. TRBV1 is a documented pseudogene. CDR3 length: 16 amino acids.

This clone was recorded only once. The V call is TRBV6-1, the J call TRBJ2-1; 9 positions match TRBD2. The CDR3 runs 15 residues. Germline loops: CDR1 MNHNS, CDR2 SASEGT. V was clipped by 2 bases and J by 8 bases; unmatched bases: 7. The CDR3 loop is CASSEKAGGRDEQFF. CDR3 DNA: TGTGCCAGCAGTGAAAAAGCGGGCGGGAGGGATGAGCAGTTCTTC.

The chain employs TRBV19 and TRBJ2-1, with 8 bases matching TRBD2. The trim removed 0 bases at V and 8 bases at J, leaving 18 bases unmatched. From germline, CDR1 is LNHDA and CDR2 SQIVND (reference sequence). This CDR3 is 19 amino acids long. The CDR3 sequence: CASSIELAEPGRAAHEQFF. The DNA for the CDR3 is TGTGCCAGTAGTATAGAACTAGCGGAACCCGGGAGGGCGGCCCATGAGCAGTTCTTC.

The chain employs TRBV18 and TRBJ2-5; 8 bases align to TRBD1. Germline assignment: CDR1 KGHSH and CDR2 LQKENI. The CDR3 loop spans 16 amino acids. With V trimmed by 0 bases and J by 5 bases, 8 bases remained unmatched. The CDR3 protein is CASSPPGRGRRETQYF. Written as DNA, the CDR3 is TGTGCCAGCTCACCACCGGGCAGGGGGCGCAGGGAGACCCAGTACTTC.

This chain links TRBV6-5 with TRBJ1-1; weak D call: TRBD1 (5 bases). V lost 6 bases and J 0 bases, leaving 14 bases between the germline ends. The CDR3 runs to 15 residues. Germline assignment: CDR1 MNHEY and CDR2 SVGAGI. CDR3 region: CASSLVGPMNTEAFF. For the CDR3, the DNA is TGTGCCAGCAGCCTTGTGGGGCCCATGAACACTGAAGCTTTCTTT.

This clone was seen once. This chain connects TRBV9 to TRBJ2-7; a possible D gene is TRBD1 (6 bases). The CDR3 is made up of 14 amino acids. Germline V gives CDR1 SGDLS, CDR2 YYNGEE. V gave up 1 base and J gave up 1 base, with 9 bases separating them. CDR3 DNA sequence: TGTGCCAGCAGCGTACAGGGGTCATCCTACGAGCAGTACTTC. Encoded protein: CASSVQGSSYEQYF.

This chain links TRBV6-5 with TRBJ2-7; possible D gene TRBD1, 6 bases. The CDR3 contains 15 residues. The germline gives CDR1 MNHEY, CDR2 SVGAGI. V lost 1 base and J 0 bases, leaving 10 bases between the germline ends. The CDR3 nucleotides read TGTGCCAGCAGTTACTTCAGGGGCAGCTCCTACGAGCAGTACTTC. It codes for CASSYFRGSSYEQYF.

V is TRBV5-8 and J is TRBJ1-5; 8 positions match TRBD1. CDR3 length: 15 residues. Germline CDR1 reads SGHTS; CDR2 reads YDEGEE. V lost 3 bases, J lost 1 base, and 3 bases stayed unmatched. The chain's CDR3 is CASSSGQGSNQPQHF. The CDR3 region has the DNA TGTGCCAGCAGCTCCGGACAGGGAAGCAATCAGCCCCAGCATTTT.

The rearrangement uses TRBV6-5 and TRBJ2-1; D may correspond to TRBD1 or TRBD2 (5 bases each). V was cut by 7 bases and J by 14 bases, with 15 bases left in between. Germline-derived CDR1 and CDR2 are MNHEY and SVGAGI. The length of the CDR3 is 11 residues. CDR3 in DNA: TGTGCCAGCACCCGGGGCAGGCGGGAGTTCTTC. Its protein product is CASTRGRREFF.

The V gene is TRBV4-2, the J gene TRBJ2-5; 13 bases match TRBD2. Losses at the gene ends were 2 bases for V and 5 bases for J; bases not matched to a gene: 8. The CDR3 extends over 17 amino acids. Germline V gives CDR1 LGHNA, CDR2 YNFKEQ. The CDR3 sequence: CASSQTGTSGIRETQYF. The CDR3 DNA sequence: TGTGCCAGCAGCCAAACCGGGACTAGCGGGATTAGGGAGACCCAGTACTTC.

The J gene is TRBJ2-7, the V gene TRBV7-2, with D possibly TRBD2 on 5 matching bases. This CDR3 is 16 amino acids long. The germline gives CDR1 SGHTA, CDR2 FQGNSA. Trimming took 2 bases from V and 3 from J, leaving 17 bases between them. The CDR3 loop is CASSLRFSGTGYEQYF. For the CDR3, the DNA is TGTGCCAGCAGCTTACGGTTCAGCGGCACGGGCTACGAGCAGTACTTC.

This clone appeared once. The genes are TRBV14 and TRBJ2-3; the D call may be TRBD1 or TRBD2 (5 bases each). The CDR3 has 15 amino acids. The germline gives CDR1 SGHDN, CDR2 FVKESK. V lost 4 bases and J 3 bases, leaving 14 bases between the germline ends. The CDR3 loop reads CASSRPGTRTDTQYF. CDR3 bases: TGTGCCAGCAGCCGCCCAGGGACCCGAACAGATACGCAGTATTTT.